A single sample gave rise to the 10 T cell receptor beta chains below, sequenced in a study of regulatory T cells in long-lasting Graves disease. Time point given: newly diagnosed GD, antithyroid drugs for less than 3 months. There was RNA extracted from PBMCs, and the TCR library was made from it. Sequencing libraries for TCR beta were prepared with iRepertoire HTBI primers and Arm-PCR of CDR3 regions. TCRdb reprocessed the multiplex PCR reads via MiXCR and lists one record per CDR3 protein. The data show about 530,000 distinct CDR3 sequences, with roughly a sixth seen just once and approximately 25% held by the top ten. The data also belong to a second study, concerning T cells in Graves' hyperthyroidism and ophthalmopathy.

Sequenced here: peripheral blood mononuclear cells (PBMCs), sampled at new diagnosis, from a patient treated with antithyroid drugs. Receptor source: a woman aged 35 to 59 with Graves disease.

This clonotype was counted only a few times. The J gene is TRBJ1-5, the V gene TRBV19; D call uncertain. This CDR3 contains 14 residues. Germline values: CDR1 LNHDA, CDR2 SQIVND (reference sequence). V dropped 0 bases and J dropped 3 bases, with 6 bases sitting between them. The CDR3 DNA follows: TGTGCCAGTAGTATAGAAGGTAACAATCAGCCCCAGCATTTT. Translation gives CASSIEGNNQPQHF. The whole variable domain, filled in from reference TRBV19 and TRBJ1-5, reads DGGITQSPKYLFRKEGQNVTLSCEQNLNHDAMYWYRQDPGQGLRLIYYSQIVNDFQKGDIAEGYSVSREKKESFPLTVTSAQKNPTAFYLCASSIEGNNQPQHFGDGTRLSIL.

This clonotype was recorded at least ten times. The CDR3 here is CASSRKFINEKLFF. The CDR3, as DNA: TGTGCCAGCAGCCGGAAGTTCATTAATGAAAAACTGTTTTTT. The J gene is TRBJ1-4, the V gene TRBV28; D uncertain. The V gene lost 6 bases and the J gene lost 4 bases, with 12 bases spanning the gap. The CDR3 is 14 amino acids. CDR1 and CDR2 from the germline V gene are MDHEN and SYDVKM. The variable domain in full, completed from reference TRBV28 and TRBJ1-4, reads DVKVTQSSRYLVKRTGEKVFLECVQDMDHENMFWYRQDPGLGLRLIYFSYDVKMKEKGDIPEGYSVSREKKERFSLILESASTNQTSMYLCASSRKFINEKLFFGSGTQLSVL.

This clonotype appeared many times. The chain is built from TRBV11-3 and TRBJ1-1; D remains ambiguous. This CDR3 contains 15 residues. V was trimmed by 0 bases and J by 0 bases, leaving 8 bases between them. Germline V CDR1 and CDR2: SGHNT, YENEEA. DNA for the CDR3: TGTGCCAGCAGCTTAGACGACCGCATGAACACTGAAGCTTTCTTT. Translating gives CASSLDDRMNTEAFF.

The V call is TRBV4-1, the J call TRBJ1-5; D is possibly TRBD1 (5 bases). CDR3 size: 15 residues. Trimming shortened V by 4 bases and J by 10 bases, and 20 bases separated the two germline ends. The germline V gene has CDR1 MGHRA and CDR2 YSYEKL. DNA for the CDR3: TGCGCCAGCAGCCTTCTCGGGGCACCCAGAGATCCCCAGCATTTT. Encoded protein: CASSLLGAPRDPQHF.

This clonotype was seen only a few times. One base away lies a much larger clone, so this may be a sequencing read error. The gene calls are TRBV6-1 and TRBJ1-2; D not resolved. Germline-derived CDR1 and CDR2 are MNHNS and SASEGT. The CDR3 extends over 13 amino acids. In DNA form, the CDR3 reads TGTGCCAGCAGTGAAGCATTAGGCCTTCCGGCCGCCTTC. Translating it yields CASSEALGLPAAF.

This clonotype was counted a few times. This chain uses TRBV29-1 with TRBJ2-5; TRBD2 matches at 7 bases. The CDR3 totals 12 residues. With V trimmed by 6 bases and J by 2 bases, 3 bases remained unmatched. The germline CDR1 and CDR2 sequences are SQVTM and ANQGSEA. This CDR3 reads CSVREYQETQYF. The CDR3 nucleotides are TGCAGCGTGCGGGAGTATCAAGAGACCCAGTACTTC.

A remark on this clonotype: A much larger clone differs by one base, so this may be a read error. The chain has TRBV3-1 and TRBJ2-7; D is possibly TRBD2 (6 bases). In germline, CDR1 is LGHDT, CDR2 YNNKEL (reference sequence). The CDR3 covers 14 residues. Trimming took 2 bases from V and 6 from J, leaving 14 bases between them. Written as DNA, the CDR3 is TGTGCCAGCAGCCAATACGGAGCGGGCAGCGAGCAGTACTTC. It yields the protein CASSQYGAGSEQYF.

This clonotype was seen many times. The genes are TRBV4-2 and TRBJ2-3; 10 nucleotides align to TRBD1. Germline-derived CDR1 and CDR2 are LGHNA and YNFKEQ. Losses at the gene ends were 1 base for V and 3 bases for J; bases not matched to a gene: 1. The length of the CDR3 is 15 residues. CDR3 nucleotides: TGTGCCAGCAGCCAAGGGACAGGGGGTACAGATACGCAGTATTTT. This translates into CASSQGTGGTDTQYF.

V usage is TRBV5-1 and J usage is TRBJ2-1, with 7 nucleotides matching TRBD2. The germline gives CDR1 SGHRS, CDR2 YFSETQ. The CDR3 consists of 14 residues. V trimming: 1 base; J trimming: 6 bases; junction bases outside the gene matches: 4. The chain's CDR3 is CASSLWGTTNEQFF. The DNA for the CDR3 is TGCGCCAGCAGCTTGTGGGGGACTACCAATGAGCAGTTCTTC.

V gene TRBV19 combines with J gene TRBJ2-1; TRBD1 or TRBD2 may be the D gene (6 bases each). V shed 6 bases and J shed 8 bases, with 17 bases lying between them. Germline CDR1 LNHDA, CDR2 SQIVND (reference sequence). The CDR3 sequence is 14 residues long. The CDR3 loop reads CASSTALGGYEQFF. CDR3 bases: TGTGCCAGTAGCACTGCCCTCGGGGGCTATGAGCAGTTCTTC.